This TCR beta chain was captured by sequencing in a study of T cells after yellow fever vaccination. Germline CDR1 LGHDT, CDR2 YNNKEL (reference sequence). The V end lost 0 bases, the J end lost 0 bases, and 9 bases lay between the germline ends. The CDR3 is made up of 16 amino acids. 5'RACE template switching added a universal primer site and UMIs to TCR cDNA. One entry per CDR3 protein results from TCRdb running MiXCR on the 5' RACE reads. The sample lists 150,000 to 200,000 distinct CDR3 sequences; about 11% were seen once. General study results and limits: A weaker but faster secondary response was observed, peaking on day 5 versus 15. Booster sampling recovered most clones from primary vaccination (nearly 98% CD4, roughly 88% CD8). Overlap between CD4 and CD8 compartments was detected for a small share of clonotypes.

A remark on this clonotype: The antigen remains unidentified.

The V gene is TRBV3-1, the J gene TRBJ2-4; no reliable D call. This TCR was recovered from a man younger than 35 who received the YFV17D yellow fever vaccine. Here the sequenced sample was CD8+ T cells sorted from PBMCs, taken 15 days after the yellow fever booster vaccination. As DNA, the CDR3 is TGTGCCAGCAGCCAAGAGAGGACGGAAGCCAAAAACATTCAGTACTTC. Protein product: CASSQERTEAKNIQYF.